This TCR beta chain is from a study of radiotherapy plus CTLA-4 blockade in lung cancer. This clone was observed a single time. With ipilimumab providing CTLA-4 blockade, focal radiation was administered to patients who had chemo-refractory metastatic non-small-cell lung cancer. This CDR3 is 15 amino acids long. The germline gives CDR1 SGHAT, CDR2 FQDESV (reference sequence). Trimming pared 0 bases from V and 4 bases from J, leaving 9 bases between. The assay was immunoSEQ multiplex PCR, and TCRdb's table has in-frame clones only and misses some. The sample yields roughly 66,000 clones, approximately 82% seen once.

The clonotype originates from a human donor with non-small cell lung cancer who had a partial response to radiotherapy plus ipilimumab. The sequencing here drew on peripheral blood, taken from a patient treated with radiotherapy plus ipilimumab. The genes are TRBV11-1 and TRBJ2-2, with D possibly being TRBD2 (6 bases). CDR3: CASSLAEGLTGELFF. In nucleotides, the CDR3 is TGTGCCAGCAGCTTAGCGGAGGGGCTCACCGGGGAGCTGTTTTTT.